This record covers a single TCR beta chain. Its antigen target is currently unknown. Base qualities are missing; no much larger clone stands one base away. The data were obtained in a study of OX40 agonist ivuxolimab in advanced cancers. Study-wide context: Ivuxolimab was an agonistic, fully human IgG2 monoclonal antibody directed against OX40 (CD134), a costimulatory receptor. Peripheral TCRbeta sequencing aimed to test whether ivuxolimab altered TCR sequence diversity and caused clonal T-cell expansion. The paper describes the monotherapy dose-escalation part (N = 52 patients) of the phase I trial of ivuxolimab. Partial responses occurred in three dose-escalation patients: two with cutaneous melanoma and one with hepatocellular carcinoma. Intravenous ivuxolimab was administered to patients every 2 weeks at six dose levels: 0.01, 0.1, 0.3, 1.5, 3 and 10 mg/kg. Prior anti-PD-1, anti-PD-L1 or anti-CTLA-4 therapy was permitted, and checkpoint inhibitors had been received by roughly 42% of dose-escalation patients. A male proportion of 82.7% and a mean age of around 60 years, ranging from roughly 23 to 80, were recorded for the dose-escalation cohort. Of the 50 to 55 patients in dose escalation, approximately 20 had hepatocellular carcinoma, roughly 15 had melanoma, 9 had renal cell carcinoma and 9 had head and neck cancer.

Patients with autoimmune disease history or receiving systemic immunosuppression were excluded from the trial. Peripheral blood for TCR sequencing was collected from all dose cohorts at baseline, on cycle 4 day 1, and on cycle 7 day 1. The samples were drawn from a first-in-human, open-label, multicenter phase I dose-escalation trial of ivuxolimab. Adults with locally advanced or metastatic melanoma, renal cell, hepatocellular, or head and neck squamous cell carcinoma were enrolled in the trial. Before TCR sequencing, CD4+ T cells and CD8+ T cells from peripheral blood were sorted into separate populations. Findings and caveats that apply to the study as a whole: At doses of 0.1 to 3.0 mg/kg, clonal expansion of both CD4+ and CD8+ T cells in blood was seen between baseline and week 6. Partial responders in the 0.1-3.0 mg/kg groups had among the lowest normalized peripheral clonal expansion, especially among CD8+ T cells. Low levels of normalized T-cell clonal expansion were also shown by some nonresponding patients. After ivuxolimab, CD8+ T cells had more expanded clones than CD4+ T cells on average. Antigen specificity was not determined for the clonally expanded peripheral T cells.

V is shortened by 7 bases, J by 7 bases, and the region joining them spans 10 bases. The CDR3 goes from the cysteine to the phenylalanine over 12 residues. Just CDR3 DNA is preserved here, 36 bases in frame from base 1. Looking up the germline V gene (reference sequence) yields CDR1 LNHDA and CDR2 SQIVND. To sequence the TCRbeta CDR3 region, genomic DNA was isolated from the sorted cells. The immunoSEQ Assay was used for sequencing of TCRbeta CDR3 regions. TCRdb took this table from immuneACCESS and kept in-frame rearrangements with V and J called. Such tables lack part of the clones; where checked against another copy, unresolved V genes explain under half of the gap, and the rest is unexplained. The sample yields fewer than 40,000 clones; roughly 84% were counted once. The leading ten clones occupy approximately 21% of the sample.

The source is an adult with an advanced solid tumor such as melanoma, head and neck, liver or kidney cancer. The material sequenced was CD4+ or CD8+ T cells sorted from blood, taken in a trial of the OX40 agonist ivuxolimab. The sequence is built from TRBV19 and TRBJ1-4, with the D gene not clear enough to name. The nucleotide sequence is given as TGTGCCAGTAAGGACGGTTCTGAAAAACTGTTTTTT. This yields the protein CASKDGSEKLFF.